This T cell receptor (beta chain) was observed in a study of T cell responses to AZD1222 COVID-19 vaccine. The assay was immunoSEQ multiplex PCR, and TCRdb's table has in-frame clones only and misses some. The sample consists of approximately 190,000 clones, roughly 93% of them appearing once. V was shortened by 5 bases and J by 0 bases, with 8 bases between the two germline ends. From germline, CDR1 is MNHEY and CDR2 SVGAGI. The CDR3 is 14 residues long. V usage is TRBV6-5 and J usage is TRBJ2-1; D is unresolved. The input for sequencing was peripheral blood, taken on day 0 of AZD1222 vaccination. The receptor was derived from an adult in good health. The CDR3 coding sequence is TGTGCCAGCAGTAAGACATACTCCTACAATGAGCAGTTCTTC. Protein product: CASSKTYSYNEQFF.